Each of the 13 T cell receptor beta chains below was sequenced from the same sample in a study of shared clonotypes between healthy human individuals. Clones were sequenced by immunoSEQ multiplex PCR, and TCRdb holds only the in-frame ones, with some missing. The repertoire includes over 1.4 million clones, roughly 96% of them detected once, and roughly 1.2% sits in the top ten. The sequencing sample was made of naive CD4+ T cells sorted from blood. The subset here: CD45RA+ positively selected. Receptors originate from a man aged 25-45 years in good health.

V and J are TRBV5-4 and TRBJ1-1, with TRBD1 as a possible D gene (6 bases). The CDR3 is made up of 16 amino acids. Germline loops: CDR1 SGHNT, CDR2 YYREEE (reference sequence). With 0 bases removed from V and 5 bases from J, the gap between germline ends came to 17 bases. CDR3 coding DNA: TGTGCCAGCAGCTTGGGTGTATCGACAGGCGGAACTGAAGCTTTCTTT. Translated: CASSLGVSTGGTEAFF.

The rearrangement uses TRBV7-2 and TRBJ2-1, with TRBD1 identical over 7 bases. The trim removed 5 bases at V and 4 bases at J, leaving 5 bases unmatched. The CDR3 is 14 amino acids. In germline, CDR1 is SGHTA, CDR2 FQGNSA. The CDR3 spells CASSPGTEYNEQFF. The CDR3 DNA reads TGTGCCAGCAGCCCCGGGACAGAATACAATGAGCAGTTCTTC.

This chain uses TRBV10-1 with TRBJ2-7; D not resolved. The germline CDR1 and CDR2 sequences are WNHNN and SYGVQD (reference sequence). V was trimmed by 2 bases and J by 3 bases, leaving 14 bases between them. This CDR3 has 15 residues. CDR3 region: CASSESHLGIYEQYF. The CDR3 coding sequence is TGCGCCAGCAGTGAGAGTCACTTAGGGATCTACGAGCAGTACTTC.

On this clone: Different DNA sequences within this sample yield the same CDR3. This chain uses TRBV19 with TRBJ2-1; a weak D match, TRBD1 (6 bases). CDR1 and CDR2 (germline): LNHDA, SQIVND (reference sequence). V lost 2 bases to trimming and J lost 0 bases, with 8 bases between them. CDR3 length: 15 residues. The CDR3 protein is CASSIQGSSYNEQFF. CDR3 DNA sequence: TGTGCCAGTAGTATACAGGGGAGCTCCTACAATGAGCAGTTCTTC.

CDR3 sequence reads: CATSREDRHSYEQYF. CDR3 sequence (DNA): TGTGCCACCAGCAGAGAAGACAGGCACTCCTACGAGCAGTACTTC. The rearrangement uses TRBV15 and TRBJ2-7; possibly TRBD1 for D (6 bases). V gave up 0 bases and J gave up 0 bases, with 9 bases separating them. The CDR3 runs to 15 residues. Per the germline V gene, CDR1 is LNHNV and CDR2 is YYDKDF (reference sequence).

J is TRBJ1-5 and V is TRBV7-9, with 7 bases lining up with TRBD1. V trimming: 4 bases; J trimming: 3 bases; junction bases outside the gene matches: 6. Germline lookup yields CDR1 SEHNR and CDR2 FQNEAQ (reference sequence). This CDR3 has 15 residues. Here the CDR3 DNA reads TGTGCCAGCAGCTCCGGGACAGACCACAATCAGCCCCAGCATTTT. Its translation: CASSSGTDHNQPQHF.

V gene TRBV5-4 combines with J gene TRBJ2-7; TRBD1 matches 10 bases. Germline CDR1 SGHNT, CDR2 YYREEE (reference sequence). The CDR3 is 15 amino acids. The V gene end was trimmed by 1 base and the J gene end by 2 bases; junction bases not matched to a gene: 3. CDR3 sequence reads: CASSLRDRGTYEQYF. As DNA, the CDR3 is TGTGCCAGCAGCTTGCGGGACAGGGGTACCTACGAGCAGTACTTC.

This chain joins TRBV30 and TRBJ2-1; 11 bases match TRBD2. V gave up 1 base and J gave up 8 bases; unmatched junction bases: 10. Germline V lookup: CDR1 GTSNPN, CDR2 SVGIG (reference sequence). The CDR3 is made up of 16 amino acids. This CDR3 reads CAWSAPLAGVRYEQFF. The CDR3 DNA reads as TGTGCCTGGAGTGCTCCACTAGCGGGAGTAAGATATGAGCAGTTCTTC.

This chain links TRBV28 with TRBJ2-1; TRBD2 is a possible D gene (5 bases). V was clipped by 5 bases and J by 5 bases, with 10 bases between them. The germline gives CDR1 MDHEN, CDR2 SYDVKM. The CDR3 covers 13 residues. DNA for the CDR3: TGTGCCAGCAGTCCGGGCGGGCACAATGAGCAGTTCTTC. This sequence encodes CASSPGGHNEQFF.

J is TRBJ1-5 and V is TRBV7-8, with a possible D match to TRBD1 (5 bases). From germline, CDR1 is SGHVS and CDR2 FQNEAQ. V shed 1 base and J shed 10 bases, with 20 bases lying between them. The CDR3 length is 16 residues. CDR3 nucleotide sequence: TGTGCCAGCAGCTTAGTTCGACGGGGACCCGTGGAACCCCAGCATTTT. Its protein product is CASSLVRRGPVEPQHF. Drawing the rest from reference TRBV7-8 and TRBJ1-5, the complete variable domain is GAGVSQSPRYKVAKRGQDVALRCDPISGHVSLFWYQQALGQGPEFLTYFQNEAQLDKSGLPSDRFFAERPEGSVSTLKIQRTQQEDSAVYLCASSLVRRGPVEPQHFGDGTRLSIL.

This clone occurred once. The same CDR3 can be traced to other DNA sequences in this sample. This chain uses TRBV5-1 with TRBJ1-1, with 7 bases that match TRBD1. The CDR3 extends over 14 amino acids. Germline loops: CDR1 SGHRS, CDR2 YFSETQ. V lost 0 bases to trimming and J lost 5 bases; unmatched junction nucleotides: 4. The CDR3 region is CASSLEGGHTEAFF. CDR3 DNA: TGCGCCAGCAGCTTGGAAGGGGGCCATACTGAAGCTTTCTTT.

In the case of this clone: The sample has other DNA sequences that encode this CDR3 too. The CDR3 is CASRPGGYGYTF. The CDR3 nucleotides are TGTGCCAGCAGGCCTGGAGGGTATGGCTACACCTTC. V is TRBV28 and J is TRBJ1-2, with D unresolved. V gave up 6 bases and J gave up 5 bases, with 10 bases separating them. CDR1 is MDHEN and CDR2 is SYDVKM in the germline V gene. This CDR3 is 12 amino acids long.

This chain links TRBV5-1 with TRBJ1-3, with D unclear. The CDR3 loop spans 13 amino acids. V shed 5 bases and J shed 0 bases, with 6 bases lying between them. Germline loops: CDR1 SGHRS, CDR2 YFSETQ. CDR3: CASRLYSGNTIYF. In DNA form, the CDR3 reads TGCGCCAGCAGGCTTTACTCTGGAAACACCATATATTTT.